This T cell receptor (beta chain) was observed in a study of cytomegalovirus exposure and HLA in healthy donors. Findings of the study overall: Later analysis identified several of the most significant clusters that appeared linked to common viral pathogens.

The V and J ends lost 10 bases and 1 base, in that order; junction bases with no gene match: 11. Germline V lookup: CDR1 MNHEY, CDR2 SMNVEV (reference sequence). The CDR3 contains 15 residues. Ten or more counts support this clone. The antigen is undetermined. 13 Jbeta primers and 60 Vbeta primers were used for the PCR. The repertoire was sequenced with immunoSEQ multiplex PCR; TCRdb's copy has only in-frame clones and lacks some. Here the sample spans about 150,000 clones, about 76% being singletons. Sequencing input: PBMCs. The V and J genes are TRBV27 and TRBJ2-3; 7 nucleotides line up with TRBD1. This receptor was taken from a human donor in good health. The chain's CDR3 is CATRPTGFGTDTQYF. The CDR3 nucleotides read TGTGCCACCCGACCGACAGGGTTTGGCACAGATACGCAGTATTTT.